The clone carrying this T cell receptor beta chain was counted ten times or more. Its target is not known. These data originate in a study of T cell repertoires in cytomegalovirus infection. On the study more broadly: Public TCR beta signatures marked donors with CMV infection and the matching HLA.

TCRdb analysed the reads with MiXCR anew, one entry per CDR3 protein. The sample lists about 300,000 distinct CDR3 sequences, approximately 10% occurring once. Overall study results and limits: In two of eight donors, the top clonotype was HLA-C-restricted CMV-specific. Cumulated frequencies of public TCR beta families served to identify carriers of CMV plus the relevant HLA.

Between the trimmed V and J ends, which lost 10 bases and 0 bases, there was a span of 16 bases. Germline-derived CDR1 and CDR2 are MDHEN and SYDVKM. The CDR3 length is 15 residues. The V gene is TRBV28, the J gene TRBJ1-3; D is perhaps TRBD1 (5 bases). Sample: PBMCs. The sequence was obtained from a human donor in good health (CMV status not recorded). Some clones in this sample may be carry-over from other donors' samples. The CDR3 coding sequence is TGTGCCACCAAACAAGGGGCAACCTCTGGAAACACCATATATTTT. This codes for CATKQGATSGNTIYF.